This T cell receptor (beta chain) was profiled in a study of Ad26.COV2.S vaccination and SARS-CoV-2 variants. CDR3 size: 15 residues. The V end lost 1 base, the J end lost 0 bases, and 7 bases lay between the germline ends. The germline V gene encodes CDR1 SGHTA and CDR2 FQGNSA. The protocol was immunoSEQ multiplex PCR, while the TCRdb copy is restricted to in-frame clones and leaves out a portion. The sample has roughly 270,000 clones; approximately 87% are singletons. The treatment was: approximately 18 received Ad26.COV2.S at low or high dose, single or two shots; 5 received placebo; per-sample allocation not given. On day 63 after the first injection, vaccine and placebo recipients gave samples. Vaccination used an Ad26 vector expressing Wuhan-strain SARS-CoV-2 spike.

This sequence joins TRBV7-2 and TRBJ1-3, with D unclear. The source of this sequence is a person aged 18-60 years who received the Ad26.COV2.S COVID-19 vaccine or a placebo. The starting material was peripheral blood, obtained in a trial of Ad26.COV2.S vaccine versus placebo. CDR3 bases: TGTGCCAGCAGCTTAGACCGCACCTCTGGAAACACCATATATTTT. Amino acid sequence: CASSLDRTSGNTIYF.